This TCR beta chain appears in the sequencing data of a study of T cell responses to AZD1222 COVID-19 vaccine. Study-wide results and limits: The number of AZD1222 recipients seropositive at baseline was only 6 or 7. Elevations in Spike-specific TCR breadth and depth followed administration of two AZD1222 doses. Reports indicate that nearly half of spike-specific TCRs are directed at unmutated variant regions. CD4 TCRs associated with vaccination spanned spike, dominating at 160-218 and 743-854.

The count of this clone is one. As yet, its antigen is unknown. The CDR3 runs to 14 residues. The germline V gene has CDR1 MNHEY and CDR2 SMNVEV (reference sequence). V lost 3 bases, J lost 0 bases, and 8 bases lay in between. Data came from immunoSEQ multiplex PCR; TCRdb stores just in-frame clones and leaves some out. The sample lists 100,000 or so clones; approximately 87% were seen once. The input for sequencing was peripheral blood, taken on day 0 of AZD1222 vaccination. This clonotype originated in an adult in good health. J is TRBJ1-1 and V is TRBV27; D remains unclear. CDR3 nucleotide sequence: TGTGCCAGCAGTTTTCGACATATGAACACTGAAGCTTTCTTT. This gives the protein CASSFRHMNTEAFF.